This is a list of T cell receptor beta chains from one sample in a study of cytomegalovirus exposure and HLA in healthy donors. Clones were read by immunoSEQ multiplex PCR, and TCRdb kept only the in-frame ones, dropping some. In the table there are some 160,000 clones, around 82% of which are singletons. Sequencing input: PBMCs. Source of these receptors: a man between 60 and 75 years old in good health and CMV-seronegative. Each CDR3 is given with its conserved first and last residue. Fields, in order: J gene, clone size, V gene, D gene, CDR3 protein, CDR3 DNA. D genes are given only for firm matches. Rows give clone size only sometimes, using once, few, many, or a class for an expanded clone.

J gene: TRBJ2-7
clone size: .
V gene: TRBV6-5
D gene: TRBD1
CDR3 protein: CASSPGQGGEQYF
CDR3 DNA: TGTGCCAGCAGCCCGGGACAGGGGGGCGAGCAGTACTTC

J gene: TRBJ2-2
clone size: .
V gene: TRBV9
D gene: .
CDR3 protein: CASSVKQAGELFF
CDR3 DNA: TGTGCCAGCAGCGTAAAACAGGCCGGGGAGCTGTTTTTT

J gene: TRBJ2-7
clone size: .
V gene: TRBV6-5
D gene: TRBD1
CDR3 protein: CASSRQGAIREQYF
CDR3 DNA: TGTGCCAGCAGTCGACAGGGGGCTATTAGGGAGCAGTACTTC

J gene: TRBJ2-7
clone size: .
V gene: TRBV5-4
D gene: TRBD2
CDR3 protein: CASSPTSGISSYEQYF
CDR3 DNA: TGTGCCAGCAGCCCTACTAGCGGGATTAGCTCCTACGAGCAGTACTTC

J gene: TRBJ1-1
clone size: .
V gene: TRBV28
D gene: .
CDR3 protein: CASSLMGALNTEAFF
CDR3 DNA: TGTGCCAGCAGTTTGATGGGGGCTTTGAACACTGAAGCTTTCTTT

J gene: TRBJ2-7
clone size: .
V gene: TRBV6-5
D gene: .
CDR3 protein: CASTYDGGSSYEQYF
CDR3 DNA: TGTGCCAGCACTTATGATGGGGGGAGCTCCTACGAGCAGTACTTC

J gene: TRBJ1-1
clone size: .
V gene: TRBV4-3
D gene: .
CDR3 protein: CASSQRLGSAEAFF
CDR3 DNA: TGCGCCAGCAGCCAGAGGCTCGGGAGTGCTGAAGCTTTCTTT

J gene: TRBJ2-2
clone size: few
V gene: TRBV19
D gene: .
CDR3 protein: CASFRGLGTGTGELFF
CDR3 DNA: TGTGCCAGTTTTCGGGGGTTAGGTACGGGCACCGGGGAGCTGTTTTTT

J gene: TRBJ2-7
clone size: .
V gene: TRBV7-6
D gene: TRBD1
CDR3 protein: CASSLVRTGGEQYF
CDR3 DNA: TGTGCCAGCAGCTTAGTCAGGACAGGGGGCGAGCAGTACTTC

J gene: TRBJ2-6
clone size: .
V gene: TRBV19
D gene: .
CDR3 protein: CASSSYGANVLTF
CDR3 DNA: TGTGCCAGTAGTTCCTACGGGGCCAACGTCCTGACTTTC

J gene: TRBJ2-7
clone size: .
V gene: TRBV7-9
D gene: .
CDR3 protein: CASSLTGLEQYF
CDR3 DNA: TGTGCCAGCAGCTTGACAGGTCTCGAGCAGTACTTC

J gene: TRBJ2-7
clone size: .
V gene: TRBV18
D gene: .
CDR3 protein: CASSHPSGTSYEQYF
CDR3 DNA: TGTGCCAGCTCACACCCCTCAGGAACCTCCTACGAGCAGTACTTC

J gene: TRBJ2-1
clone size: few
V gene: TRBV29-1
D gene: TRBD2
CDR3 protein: CSVVGGGAAYNEQFF
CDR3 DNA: TGCAGCGTTGTTGGCGGGGGGGCCGCCTACAATGAGCAGTTCTTC

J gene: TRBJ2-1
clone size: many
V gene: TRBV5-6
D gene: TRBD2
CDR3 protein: CASSSGLGGNEQFF
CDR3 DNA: TGTGCCAGCAGCTCGGGACTAGGCGGTAATGAGCAGTTCTTC

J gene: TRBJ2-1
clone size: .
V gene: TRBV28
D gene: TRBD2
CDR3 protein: CASRISGVGYNEQFF
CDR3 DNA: TGTGCCAGCAGAATTAGCGGGGTGGGCTACAATGAGCAGTTCTTC

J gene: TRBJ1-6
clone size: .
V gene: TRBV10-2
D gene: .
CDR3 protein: CASSDLRGVYSPLHF
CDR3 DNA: TGCGCCAGCAGTGACCTCAGGGGTGTTTATTCACCCCTCCACTTT

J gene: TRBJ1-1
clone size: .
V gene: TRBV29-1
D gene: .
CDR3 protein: CSPERRLGEMWAEAFF
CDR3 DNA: TGCAGCCCCGAACGCCGGCTAGGGGAAATGTGGGCTGAAGCTTTCTTT

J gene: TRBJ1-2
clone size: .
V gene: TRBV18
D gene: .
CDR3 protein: CASAYLQGDYTF
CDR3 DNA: TGTGCCAGCGCTTACCTACAGGGCGACTACACCTTC

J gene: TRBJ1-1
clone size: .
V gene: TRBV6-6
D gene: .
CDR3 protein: CASSFVEGTEAFF
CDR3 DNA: TGTGCCAGCAGTTTCGTGGAGGGGACTGAAGCTTTCTTT

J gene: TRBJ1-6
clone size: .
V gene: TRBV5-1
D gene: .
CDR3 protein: CASSSLGDSPLHF
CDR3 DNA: TGCGCCAGCAGTTCCCTAGGAGATTCACCCCTCCACTTT

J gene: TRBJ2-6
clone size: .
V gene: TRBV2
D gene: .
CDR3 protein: CASSPPRGAGFFGANVLTF
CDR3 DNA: TGTGCCAGCAGTCCCCCCCGGGGGGCGGGATTCTTTGGGGCCAACGTCCTGACTTTC

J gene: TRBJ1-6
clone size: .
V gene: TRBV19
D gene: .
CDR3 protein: CASSISRNSPLNF
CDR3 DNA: TGTGCCAGTAGTATATCCAGGAATTCACCCCTCAACTTT

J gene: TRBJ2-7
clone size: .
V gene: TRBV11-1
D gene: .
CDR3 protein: CASSPTGMGYEQYF
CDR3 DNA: TGTGCCAGCAGCCCAACCGGGATGGGGTACGAGCAGTACTTC

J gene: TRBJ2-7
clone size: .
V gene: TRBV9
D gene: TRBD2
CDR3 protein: CASSARTSGASSYEQYF
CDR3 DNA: TGTGCCAGCAGCGCACGGACTAGCGGGGCGAGCTCCTACGAGCAGTACTTC

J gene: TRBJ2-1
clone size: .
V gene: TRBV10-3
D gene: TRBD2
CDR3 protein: CAITTSGGLEQFF
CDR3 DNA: TGTGCCATCACGACTAGCGGGGGCCTTGAGCAGTTCTTC

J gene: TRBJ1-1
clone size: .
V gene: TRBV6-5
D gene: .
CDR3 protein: CASSPGGSSPRAFF
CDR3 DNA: TGTGCCAGCAGTCCCGGAGGCTCGTCACCTAGAGCTTTCTTT

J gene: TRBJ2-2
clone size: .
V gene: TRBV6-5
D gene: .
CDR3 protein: CASSYARDGELFF
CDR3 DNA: TGTGCCAGCAGTTACGCCAGGGACGGGGAGCTGTTTTTT

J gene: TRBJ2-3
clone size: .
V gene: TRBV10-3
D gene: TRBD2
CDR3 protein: CATSLAGGPSTDTQYF
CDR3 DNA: TGTGCCACCAGCCTAGCGGGAGGGCCCAGCACAGATACGCAGTATTTT

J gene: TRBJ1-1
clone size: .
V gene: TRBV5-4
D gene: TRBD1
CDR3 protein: CASSTRGDRGEAFF
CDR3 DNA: TGTGCCAGCAGTACCCGGGGGGACAGGGGCGAAGCTTTCTTT

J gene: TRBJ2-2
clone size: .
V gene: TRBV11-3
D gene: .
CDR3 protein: CASSLDGAGELFF
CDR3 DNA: TGTGCCAGCAGCTTAGACGGGGCCGGGGAGCTGTTTTTT

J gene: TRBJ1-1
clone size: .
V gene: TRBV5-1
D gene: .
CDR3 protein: CASSLAGDTEAFF
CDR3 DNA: TGCGCCAGCAGCTTGGCAGGGGACACTGAAGCTTTCTTT

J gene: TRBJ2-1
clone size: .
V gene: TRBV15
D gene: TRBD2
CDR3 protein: CATSRDFPTSGSYEQFF
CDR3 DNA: TGTGCCACCAGCAGAGATTTCCCGACTAGCGGGAGCTATGAGCAGTTCTTC

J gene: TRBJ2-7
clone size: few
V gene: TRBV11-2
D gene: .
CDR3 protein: CASSLVAVSYEQYF
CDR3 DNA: TGTGCCAGCAGCTTAGTAGCAGTCTCCTACGAGCAGTACTTC

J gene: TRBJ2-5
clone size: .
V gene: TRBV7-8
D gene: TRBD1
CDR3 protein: CASSLTGTGVLGETQYF
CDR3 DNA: TGTGCCAGCAGCTTAACCGGGACAGGGGTTTTAGGGGAGACCCAGTACTTC

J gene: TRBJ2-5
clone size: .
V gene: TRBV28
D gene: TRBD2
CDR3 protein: CASSQTSGSIETQYF
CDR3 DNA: TGTGCCAGCAGCCAGACTAGCGGGTCGATAGAGACCCAGTACTTC

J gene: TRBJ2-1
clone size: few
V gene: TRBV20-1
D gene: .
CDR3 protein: CSALAYNEQFF
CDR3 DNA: TGCAGTGCTCTAGCGTACAATGAGCAGTTCTTC

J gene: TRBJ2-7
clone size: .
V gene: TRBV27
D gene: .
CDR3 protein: CASSLRKGSPYEQYF
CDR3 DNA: TGTGCCAGCAGTTTACGAAAGGGGTCCCCCTACGAGCAGTACTTC

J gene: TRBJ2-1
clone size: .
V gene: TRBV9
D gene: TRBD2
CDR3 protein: CASSVLAGLERGEQFF
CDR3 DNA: TGTGCCAGCAGCGTCTTAGCGGGACTTGAGAGAGGTGAGCAGTTCTTC

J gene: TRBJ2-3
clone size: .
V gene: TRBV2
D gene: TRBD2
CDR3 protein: CASSEALAGNLDTQYF
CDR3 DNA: TGTGCCAGCAGTGAGGCACTAGCGGGGAATTTAGATACGCAGTATTTT

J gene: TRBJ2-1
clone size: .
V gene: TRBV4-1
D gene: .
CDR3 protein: CASSQERSGLGEQFF
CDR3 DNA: TGCGCCAGCAGCCAAGAAAGATCAGGTTTGGGTGAGCAGTTCTTC

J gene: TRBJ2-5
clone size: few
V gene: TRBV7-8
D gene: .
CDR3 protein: CASSLVTVQETQYF
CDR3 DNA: TGTGCCAGCAGCTTAGTGACAGTCCAAGAGACCCAGTACTTC

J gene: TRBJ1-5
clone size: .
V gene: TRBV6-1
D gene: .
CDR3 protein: CASSERAGVGHF
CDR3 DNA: TGTGCCAGCAGTGAGAGGGCAGGGGTTGGGCATTTT

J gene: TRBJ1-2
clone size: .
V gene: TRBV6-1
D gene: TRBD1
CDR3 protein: CASSDRKGQGSTF
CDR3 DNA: TGTGCCAGCAGTGATCGTAAGGGACAGGGTTCAACCTTC

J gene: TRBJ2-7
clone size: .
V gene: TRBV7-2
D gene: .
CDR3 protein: CASSQTAYEQYF
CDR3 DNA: TGTGCCAGCAGCCAGACAGCCTACGAGCAGTACTTC

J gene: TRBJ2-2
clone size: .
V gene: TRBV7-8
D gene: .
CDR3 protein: CASSFENPLTSNTGELFF
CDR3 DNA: TGTGCCAGCAGCTTCGAGAACCCACTAACTTCTAACACCGGGGAGCTGTTTTTT

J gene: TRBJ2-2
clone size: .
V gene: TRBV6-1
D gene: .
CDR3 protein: CASSVERSLGELFF
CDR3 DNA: TGTGCCAGCAGTGTGGAACGGAGTCTCGGGGAGCTGTTTTTT

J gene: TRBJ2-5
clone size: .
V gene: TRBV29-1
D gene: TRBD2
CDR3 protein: CSVSSGRAVRYF
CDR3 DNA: TGCAGCGTTTCTAGCGGGAGGGCGGTCCGGTACTTC

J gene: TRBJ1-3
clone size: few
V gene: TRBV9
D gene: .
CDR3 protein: CASSVAGGNTIYF
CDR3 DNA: TGTGCCAGCAGCGTAGCAGGTGGAAACACCATATATTTT

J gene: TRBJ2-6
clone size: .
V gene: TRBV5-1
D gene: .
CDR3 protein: CASSDHRAGANVLTF
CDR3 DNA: TGCGCCAGCAGCGACCACAGGGCTGGGGCCAACGTCCTGACTTTC